This T cell receptor beta chain is drawn from a study of blood T cells in healthy people across ages. The length of the CDR3 is 14 residues. Unmatched junction bases numbered 3, after V lost 0 bases and J lost 9 bases. A J-beta primer mix and a sample-barcoded 5' primer were used in a second PCR of about 6 to 12 cycles. Each CDR3 protein is one row after TCRdb ran MiXCR on the 5' RACE reads. The sample shows fewer than 1,000,000 distinct CDR3 sequences, 44% of them seen only once. The sample comprised blood. This TCR was recovered from a man aged 60 to 75 in good health. The chain is built from TRBV12-3 or TRBV12-4 and TRBJ2-1; the match to TRBD1 covers 9 bases. CDR3 sequence (DNA): TGTGCCAGCAGTTTAGCTTCGGACAGGGGTGAGCAGTTCTTC. Translating gives CASSLASDRGEQFF.